This T cell receptor (beta chain) was identified during a study of blood T cell repertoires in COVID-19. Methods used by the authors: The assay estimated nucleated cells by amplifying reference gene primers. This table comes from immunoSEQ multiplex PCR, and its TCRdb copy is limited to in-frame clones, with some not included. From that table come the V and J calls and clone size; the DNA was used to work out D and trimming. In the table there are tens of thousands of clones, roughly 76% of which are singletons. The CDR3 extends over 14 amino acids. Germline CDR1 SGHKS, CDR2 YYEKEE (reference sequence). Trimming removed 4 bases from V and 13 bases from J; junction bases left unmatched: 16.

The rearrangement uses TRBV5-5 and TRBJ1-2, with 7 nucleotides matching TRBD1. The sequence derives from an elderly woman with active or convalescent COVID-19. Sequences were obtained from peripheral blood. The DNA of the CDR3 is TGTGCCAGCAGCCCTGTGGGGGAAACAGGGGTTCTCACCTTC. Encoded protein: CASSPVGETGVLTF.